Presented here are 7 T cell receptor beta chains from one specimen sequenced in a study of control samples from healthy donors and cancer patients. Generated by immunoSEQ multiplex PCR, the TCRdb table keeps only in-frame clones and is missing some. The sample records about 410,000 clones, 80% to 95% being singletons. The sequencing input was PBMCs. The origin of the receptors is a man aged 40-50 years with head and neck cancer.

V usage is TRBV7-2 and J usage is TRBJ1-4; perhaps TRBD1 as D (5 bases). The V end lost 5 bases, the J end lost 2 bases, and 12 bases lay between the germline ends. The CDR3 contains 15 residues. Germline-derived CDR1 and CDR2 are SGHTA and FQGNSA. CDR3 amino acids: CASSTHGTTNEKLFF. CDR3 DNA sequence: TGTGCCAGCAGCACACACGGGACGACTAATGAAAAACTGTTTTTT. The full variable domain, in which reference TRBV7-2 and TRBJ1-4 provide the parts outside the CDR3, is GAGVSQSPSNKVTEKGKDVELRCDPISGHTALYWYRQSLGQGLEFLIYFQGNSAPDKSGLPSDRFSAERTGGSVSTLTIQRTQQEDSAVYLCASSTHGTTNEKLFFGSGTQLSVL.

This rearrangement joins TRBV10-3 to TRBJ1-4, with no clear D. Trimming removed 2 bases from V and 0 bases from J, with 4 bases in between. Germline loops: CDR1 ENHRY, CDR2 SYGVKD. The CDR3 extends over 14 amino acids. The CDR3 nucleotides read TGTGCCATCAGTGAGGACGCAACTAATGAAAAACTGTTTTTT. This encodes CAISEDATNEKLFF.

This clone was seen just once. This sequence joins TRBV3-1 (or the pseudogene TRBV3-2) and TRBJ1-1, with D maybe TRBD1 (5 bases). CDR1 and CDR2 (germline): LGHDT, YNNKEL (reference sequence). CDR3 length: 13 amino acids. Trimming removed 1 base from V and 4 bases from J, with 7 bases in between. In nucleotides, the CDR3 is TGTGCCAGCAGCCAAGGACAGACCACTGAAGCTTTCTTT. Protein sequence: CASSQGQTTEAFF.

The chain recombines TRBV28 with TRBJ2-1; 12 nucleotides agree with TRBD1. V trimming: 3 bases; J trimming: 2 bases; junction bases outside the gene matches: 2. Germline V lookup: CDR1 MDHEN, CDR2 SYDVKM. The CDR3 totals 16 residues. The CDR3 sequence: CASSFGTGGPYNEQFF. As DNA, the CDR3 is TGTGCCAGCAGTTTTGGGACAGGGGGCCCCTACAATGAGCAGTTCTTC.

The J gene is TRBJ1-2, the V gene TRBV7-3, with TRBD1 identical over 7 bases. CDR1 is SGHTA and CDR2 is FQGTGA in the germline V gene. V was pared by 8 bases and J by 0 bases, with 9 bases of the junction left unmatched. This CDR3 has 15 residues. This CDR3 is CASSERGQSNYGYTF. The CDR3, as DNA: TGTGCCAGCTCCGAGAGGGGACAGTCTAACTATGGCTACACCTTC.

The chain uses TRBV7-8 and TRBJ1-1; D perhaps matches TRBD1 (6 bases). The CDR3 length is 14 residues. From germline, CDR1 is SGHVS and CDR2 FQNEAQ. The ends were cut back, 5 bases at V and 5 bases at J, with 15 bases in the middle. The CDR3 loop reads CASSLGGGWTEAFF. Here the CDR3 DNA reads TGTGCCAGCAGCCTGGGGGGGGGCTGGACTGAAGCTTTCTTT. Full variable domain (outside the CDR3, taken from reference TRBV7-8 and TRBJ1-1): GAGVSQSPRYKVAKRGQDVALRCDPISGHVSLFWYQQALGQGPEFLTYFQNEAQLDKSGLPSDRFFAERPEGSVSTLKIQRTQQEDSAVYLCASSLGGGWTEAFFGQGTRLTVV.

The CDR3 DNA reads TGTGCCACCAGCAGAGATGTGGGTCCAACTAATGAAAAACTGTTTTTT. Amino acids: CATSRDVGPTNEKLFF. The chain couples TRBV15 to TRBJ1-4; the D is unclear. V was clipped by 0 bases and J by 0 bases, with 8 bases between them. Germline CDR1 and CDR2: LNHNV and YYDKDF (reference sequence). This CDR3 is 16 amino acids long.